Listed below are T cell receptor beta chains from one sample, sequenced in a study of neurological immune-mediated disorders. TCRdb used MiXCR to reprocess the 5' RACE reads, holding one entry per CDR3 protein. The sample records approximately 77,000 distinct CDR3 sequences, 9.4% being singletons. The sequencing sample was made of PBMCs. These receptors were collected from a man aged 45-65 years in good health. Each CDR3 is given with its conserved first and last residue. D genes are given only for firm matches. For some rows the clone size is stated as once, few or many, or as a class when expanded; others skip it.

J	V	size	D	CDR3	DNA
TRBJ1-2	TRBV2	few	-	CASSPGTYGYTF	TGTGCCAGCAGTCCGGGAACCTATGGCTACACCTTC
TRBJ2-1	TRBV20-1	many	-	CSAREMRFF	TGCAGTGCTAGAGAAATGAGGTTCTTC
TRBJ1-4	TRBV30	many	TRBD1	CAWSTGGNEKLFF	TGTGCCTGGAGCACAGGGGGTAATGAAAAACTGTTTTTT
TRBJ2-3	TRBV5-1	many	-	CASSLGGGNPDTQYF	TGCGCCAGCAGCCTTGGGGGTGGTAACCCAGATACGCAGTATTTT
TRBJ2-3	TRBV9	many	TRBD1	CASSVQGGRTDTQYF	TGTGCCAGCAGCGTACAAGGGGGCAGAACAGATACGCAGTATTTT
TRBJ2-2	TRBV5-1	many	-	CASSLTQGSFGELFF	TGCGCCAGCAGCCTGACCCAGGGGTCCTTCGGGGAGCTGTTTTTT
TRBJ2-7	TRBV20-1	many	TRBD2	CSVRTSGRSYEQYF	TGCAGTGTTCGGACTAGCGGGAGGTCCTACGAGCAGTACTTC
TRBJ2-5	TRBV18	many	-	CASSPDLYQETQYF	TGTGCCAGCTCACCGGATCTGTACCAAGAGACCCAGTACTTC
TRBJ2-5	TRBV5-1	many	TRBD2	CASSGMTSGRSATQYF	TGCGCCAGCAGCGGAATGACTAGCGGGAGATCTGCGACCCAGTACTTC
TRBJ2-5	TRBV7-9	many	-	CASSFREKDGWTQYF	TGTGCCAGCAGCTTCCGGGAGAAGGACGGGTGGACCCAGTACTTC
TRBJ1-1	TRBV5-1	many	TRBD1	CASSSGTGTGGTEAFF	TGCGCCAGCAGCTCCGGGACAGGGACCGGTGGGACTGAAGCTTTCTTT
TRBJ2-5	TRBV5-1	many	TRBD2	CASSLDEGGVAETQYF	TGCGCCAGCAGCTTGGACGAGGGAGGGGTGGCGGAGACCCAGTACTTC
TRBJ2-7	TRBV18	many	-	CASSPGPTGEQYF	TGTGCCAGCTCACCGGGACCGACGGGGGAGCAGTACTTC
TRBJ1-3	TRBV10-3	many	-	CAIGDRENTIYF	TGTGCCATAGGGGACCGGGAAAACACCATATATTTT
TRBJ1-1	TRBV12-3/TRBV12-4	many	-	CASKETPRDTEAFF	TGTGCCAGCAAGGAGACCCCCCGGGATACTGAAGCTTTCTTT
TRBJ1-6	TRBV27	many	-	CASSLSFAMGFGSPLHF	TGTGCCAGCAGTTTATCTTTCGCGATGGGTTTCGGTTCACCCCTCCACTTT
TRBJ2-6	TRBV7-2	many	-	CASSTRQLSGANVLTF	TGTGCCAGCAGCACCCGACAGCTTTCTGGGGCCAACGTCCTGACTTTC
TRBJ1-1	TRBV7-8	-	TRBD1	CASSSPTGGNTEAFF	TGTGCCAGCAGCTCCCCGACAGGGGGGAACACTGAAGCTTTCTTT
TRBJ1-2	TRBV14	many	-	CASSQGVLNYGYTF	TGTGCCAGCAGCCAGGGGGTTCTTAACTATGGCTACACCTTC
TRBJ2-7	TRBV5-1	-	-	CASSFKSPGLGEQYF	TGCGCCAGCAGCTTCAAATCCCCGGGCCTAGGCGAGCAGTACTTC
TRBJ2-5	TRBV14	many	TRBD1	CASSPGQGIYETQYF	TGTGCCAGCAGCCCCGGACAGGGTATTTATGAGACCCAGTACTTC